This T cell receptor (beta chain) was documented in a study of brain T cells in children with intractable seizures. Concerning this clone: Antigen unknown.

Time point reported: blood from clinic visit 5 months post-surgery; TSC patient then seizure free. Only cases whose brain tissue showed the highest T cell transcript signatures were sequenced. At least one anti-epileptic drug was given before surgery. Generated by immunoSEQ multiplex PCR, the TCRdb table keeps only in-frame clones and is missing some. This table has hundreds of thousands of clones, over 90% appearing once. Study-wide results and caveats: Clones missing pre-surgery may reflect undersampling of that blood sample.

The CDR3 consists of 16 residues. The clonotype originates from a boy under two years old with tuberous sclerosis and intractable seizures. Sequencing was performed on peripheral blood, taken approximately 5 months after surgery. This chain connects TRBV1 to TRBJ2-7. TRBV1 is classified as a pseudogene. CDR3 protein: CTSRASAGTFGYEQYF. DNA for the CDR3: TGCACCAGCAGGGCATCAGCAGGGACGTTCGGCTACGAGCAGTACTTC.